The source of this T cell receptor beta chain is a study of T cells in Graves' hyperthyroidism and ophthalmopathy (dated by TCRdb to between 2018 and 2020). Study-wide context: Peripheral blood samples were taken at the time of initial diagnosis, prior to any treatment. Once sampling was done, hyperthyroidism patients were given methimazole at a starting dose of 30 mg daily, whereas ophthalmopathy patients were given high-dose intravenous methylprednisolone. For training and testing, the 100 patients in the discovery cohort were randomly divided in a 7:3 ratio. The paper describes TCR Vbeta CDR3 sequencing of 140 or so peripheral blood samples, made up of roughly 40 ophthalmopathy patients, around 73 hyperthyroidism patients and 17 progressor patients. TCR V-J signatures able to tell the groups apart were searched for in a discovery cohort of 90 to 100 patients, of whom about 40 had Graves' ophthalmopathy and about 60 had stable Graves' hyperthyroidism. In addition, the study compared T-cell repertoires in thyroid tissue and in blood from several Graves' hyperthyroidism patients. An independent validation cohort of around 20 hyperthyroidism patients and approximately 15 patients who later progressed to ophthalmopathy tested prospective prediction of ophthalmopathy.

Stable Graves' hyperthyroidism was defined as the absence of progression to ophthalmopathy over 18 months of follow-up. Hyperthyroidism patients were newly diagnosed, with disease duration under 2 months, and aged 18 to 65 years. Patients with uncontrolled infections, other autoimmune diseases, pregnancy or lactation were excluded. Diagnoses were based on clinical symptoms, serum thyroxine and TRAb, thyroid ultrasound and orbital computed tomography. Ficoll-Paque density gradient centrifugation was used to isolate PBMCs from 8 to 10 ml of fresh peripheral blood. Trizol reagent was used to extract total RNA, and RNA quality was then checked on an Agilent 2100 Bioanalyzer. This clonotype was observed many times. No cognate antigen has been identified for it. Per-base quality was not reported, and no clone a single base away is much larger than it. Study-wide findings and limitations: Ophthalmopathy was separated from stable hyperthyroidism by a 13 V-J signature model, with over 85% sensitivity and about 84% specificity obtained in cross-validation and 80%/75% obtained in testing. No statistical method was used to fix the sample size in advance, and group allocation was not hidden from the investigators. Blood samples also contained most of the expanded thyroid clonotypes (frequency above 0.001), which suggests that blood repertoires may reflect thyroid immune responses. During validation, the model predicted progression to ophthalmopathy a median of around six months ahead of onset, with roughly 65% sensitivity and under 85% specificity.

Amplification of TCR beta CDR3 regions was carried out from RNA transcripts. For the first round of RT-PCR on the TCR CDR3, the HTBI primer set was used together with the Qiagen OneStep RT-PCR kit. The libraries were constructed in a second round of multiplex PCR and then size-selected and purified. The libraries were sequenced on an Illumina HiSeq2000 using paired-end 100 bp reads. As for the authors' bioinformatics: SOAPnuke was used to process the raw data, throwing out any read that contained adapters or uncalled bases, had a mean Phred below 15, or lacked an exact constant-primer or identifier match. COPE v1.2.5 was used to merge the high-quality paired reads, and each unique nucleotide sequence was defined as a clonotype. MiTCR v1.1 was used to align the clonotypes against IMGT TRBV, TRBD and TRBJ reference segments. The analysis was restricted to V-J combinations with a frequency above 0.0001, which together covered about 99% of the repertoires. A TCS score was defined as the ratio between F50 (clonal expansion) and ExV (chaos), using BLOSUM62-based TCRdist between CDR3 peptides within each V-J. Welch's t-statistics and random forest reduced several hundred V-J features to 10 to 15, which were used in a naive Bayes classifier (R e1071). Using fastp at Q25 and MiXCR, TCRdb reprocessed the public reads and kept productive beta chains. Identical CDR3 protein sequences are pooled into one entry, listed with their most common genes and DNA. The V and J calls were not made by the authors but by TCRdb's processing. Across this sample there are roughly 420,000 distinct CDR3 sequences, with roughly an eighth seen only once. The ten largest account for about 5% of the sample.

The TCR comes from a woman aged 18-29 years with Graves' hyperthyroidism. Material: blood.

The CDR3 protein is CASRGASGKGYNEQFF. The base sequence is TGTGCCAGCAGAGGGGCTAGCGGGAAAGGGTACAATGAGCAGTTCTTC. The chain couples TRBV28 to TRBJ2-1; 9 junctional bases match TRBD2. Its CDR3 holds 16 amino acids, cysteine through phenylalanine. The kept DNA is CDR3 alone, 48 bases in frame from the first base. Taken from the germline V gene, the CDR1 and CDR2 loops are MDHEN and SYDVKM. V is cut back by 6 bases and J by 4 bases, with 10 bases in the junction unmatched.